In this sample, the clone carrying this T cell receptor (beta chain) turned up a few times. The target antigen is unknown. These data belong to a study of CD8+ T cells in alopecia areata. Study-wide background: People stayed on tofacitinib for 6 to 18 months, then stopped the drug for 6 months.

Treatment of the sample: oral pan-JAK inhibitor, 5-10 mg twice daily. Those with alopecia areata gave lesional scalp punch biopsies and peripheral blood. General study findings and limits: Sequencing of scalp samples also captures resident alphabeta T cells of normal skin.

As the sequencing template, cDNA was produced by extracting RNA and reverse transcribing it. This table comes from immunoSEQ multiplex PCR, and its TCRdb copy is limited to in-frame clones, with some not included. The data show around 150,000 clones, 50% to 65% seen once. The V gene's germline CDR1 is SGHRS and CDR2 YFSETQ. V was pared by 4 bases and J by 1 base, with 12 bases between. The CDR3 runs 14 residues. Source: CD4+ T cells sorted from blood, taken at week 24, from a patient treated with tofacitinib. The chain uses TRBV5-1 and TRBJ2-7; D possibly matches TRBD1 or TRBD2 (5 bases each). The TCR was taken from a human donor with alopecia areata. CDR3 coding DNA: TGCGCCAGCAGCGGGGGACCGTCATCCTACGAGCAGTACTTC. Translation: CASSGGPSSYEQYF.